The 5 T cell receptor beta chains in this list originate from one sample, sequenced in a study of memory CD4+ T cells and cytomegalovirus serostatus. The sort gate was single viable CD3+CD4+CD8-CD45RO+ cells for memory CD4+ T cells. TCRdb keeps only in-frame clones here, not all; method: immunoSEQ multiplex PCR. The table has some 59,000 clones, 80% to 85% seen once. The sequencing input was memory CD4+ T cells from blood. These receptors were obtained from an adult in good health and CMV-seronegative.

This clone was counted between two and nine times. The chain joins TRBV11-1 to TRBJ2-5; D may correspond to TRBD1 or TRBD2 (5 bases each). CDR3 size: 16 residues. Trimming stripped 5 bases from V and 2 bases from J, with 18 bases between. Germline V gives CDR1 SGHAT, CDR2 FQDESV (reference sequence). The CDR3 loop is CASSHSLGTSQETQYF. CDR3 coding DNA: TGTGCCAGCAGCCACAGTTTAGGGACCTCTCAAGAGACCCAGTACTTC.

The V gene is TRBV18, the J gene TRBJ2-7; TRBD1 matches 10 bases. The CDR3 runs 15 residues. The junction had 4 bases not matched to a gene; V was cut back by 3 bases and J by 2 bases. Germline V lookup: CDR1 KGHSH, CDR2 LQKENI. The CDR3: CASSPGQGGTYEQYF. CDR3 coding DNA: TGTGCCAGCTCACCCGGACAGGGGGGAACCTACGAGCAGTACTTC.

The J gene is TRBJ2-2, the V gene TRBV27; 10 bases align to TRBD1. Germline V gives CDR1 MNHEY, CDR2 SMNVEV (reference sequence). CDR3 size: 17 residues. V lost 2 bases and J lost 6; bases outside the gene matches: 9. This CDR3 is CASSLRVRTGGSGELFF. The CDR3 DNA follows: TGTGCCAGCAGTTTACGGGTGCGGACAGGGGGGTCCGGGGAGCTGTTTTTT.

The chain joins TRBV7-2 to TRBJ2-1, with 9 bases aligning to TRBD1. Germline values: CDR1 SGHTA, CDR2 FQGNSA. The V and J ends lost 8 bases and 8 bases, in that order; junction bases with no gene match: 7. This CDR3 is 13 amino acids long. CDR3 sequence (DNA): TGTGCCAGCGAACGACAGGGGGGGTATGAGCAGTTCTTC. Its translation is CASERQGGYEQFF.

This chain joins TRBV5-6 and TRBJ1-3, with no clear D. This CDR3 contains 13 residues. In germline, CDR1 is SGHDT, CDR2 YYEEEE. Between the trimmed V and J ends, which lost 2 bases and 3 bases, there was a span of 6 bases. CDR3 nucleotides: TGTGCCAGCAGCTTCGGCAGTGGAAACACCATATATTTT. It codes for CASSFGSGNTIYF. Together with reference TRBV5-6 and TRBJ1-3, the CDR3 gives the full variable domain: DAGVTQSPTHLIKTRGQQVTLRCSPKSGHDTVSWYQQALGQGPQFIFQYYEEEERQRGNFPDRFSGHQFPNYSSELNVNALLLGDSALYLCASSFGSGNTIYFGEGSWLTVV.